One sample yielded the 10 T cell receptor beta chains listed below, sequenced in a study of T cells in women clearing cervical HPV infection. Only in-frame clones appear in the TCRdb table, and some are missing; sequencing was by immunoSEQ multiplex PCR. This table holds some 31,000 clones. The sample was blood buffy coat. The receptors shown here come from a woman aged 18 to 75 with a cervical HPV16 infection that either progressed to CIN3+ or cleared (not recorded which).

On this clone itself: The read gets to within 3 residues of the CDR3 end, and the germline J gene fills in the rest. The rearrangement joins TRBV11-3 to TRBJ2-3; D not certain. Looked up from germline, CDR1 is SGHNT and CDR2 is YENEEA. The CDR3 is 12 amino acids. With 7 bases removed from V and 3 bases from J, the gap between germline ends came to 8 bases. The CDR3 bases that were read are TGTGCCAGCAACAGACATACAGATACG. Protein product: CASNRHTDT. In full, the CDR3 is CASNRHTDTQYF. The full variable domain, completed using reference TRBV11-3 and TRBJ2-3, is EAGVVQSPRYKIIEKKQPVAFWCNPISGHNTLYWYLQNLGQGPELLIRYENEEAVDDSQLPKDRFSAERLKGVDSTLKIQPAELGDSAVYLCASNRHTDTQYFGPGTRLTVL.

Here the CDR3 reads CSVTAGTQGEKLFF. Partial CDR3 DNA: TGCAGCGTGACAGCAGGGACCCAGGGGGAAAAA. The chain links TRBV29-1 to TRBJ1-4; TRBD1 might be the D (6 bases). With the read ending 3 residues before the CDR3 end, the germline J gene is used to fill in that end. V was shortened by 6 bases and J by 8 bases, with 19 bases between the two germline ends. The CDR3 extends over 14 amino acids. Germline V gene data show CDR1 as SQVTM and CDR2 as ANQGSEA.

A note on this clone: The read gets to within 3 residues of the CDR3 end, and the germline J gene fills in the rest. The rearrangement links TRBV10-3 to TRBJ2-4, with D maybe TRBD1 (6 bases). The ends were cut back, 8 bases at V and 5 bases at J, with 10 bases in the middle. The CDR3 runs to 12 residues. Germline CDR1 ENHRY, CDR2 SYGVKD. CDR3 amino acids: CAIGWTENIQYF. The sequenced part of the CDR3 DNA is TGTGCCATCGGGTGGACAGAAAACATT.

Note on this clone: The read falls 3 residues short of the CDR3 end, and the missing part is taken from the germline J gene. The genes are TRBV7-6 and TRBJ2-2; TRBD2 agrees at 15 bases. The germline V gene encodes CDR1 SGHVS and CDR2 FNYEAQ. The CDR3 runs 17 residues. Germline trimming cut 6 bases from V and 4 bases from J; bases unmatched to any gene: 6. This CDR3 is CASRGLAGGSGTGELFF. Incomplete CDR3 DNA: TGTGCCAGCAGAGGACTAGCGGGGGGGTCGGGCACCGGGGAG.

A remark on this clone: Sequencing ends 3 residues short of the CDR3 end; the germline J gene provides the rest. The V call is TRBV7-9, the J call TRBJ2-1; maybe TRBD2 (5 bases). The CDR3 length is 14 residues. Between the trimmed V and J ends, which lost 5 bases and 8 bases, there was a span of 16 bases. Germline loops: CDR1 SEHNR, CDR2 FQNEAQ (reference sequence). Incomplete CDR3 DNA: TGTGCCAGCAGCCCTGGGTGGGGAGCGGATGAG. The encoded protein is CASSPGWGADE. The complete CDR3 reads CASSPGWGADEQFF.

About this clone: The read halts 3 residues ahead of the CDR3 end, with the missing end drawn from the germline J gene. V is TRBV19 and J is TRBJ2-3; 11 bases align to TRBD2. Germline lookup yields CDR1 LNHDA and CDR2 SQIVND (reference sequence). The CDR3 has 16 residues. The junction had 5 bases not matched to a gene; V was cut back by 1 base and J by 5 bases. The covered CDR3 bases are TGTGCCAGTAGTATAGGACTAGCGGGAAGGGGAGATACG. Its translation: CASSIGLAGRGDT. The full-length CDR3 reads as CASSIGLAGRGDTQYF.

The CDR3 sequence is CSGQGYTEAFF. The covered CDR3 bases are TGCAGTGGACAGGGGTACACTGAA. The chain is built from TRBV20-1 and TRBJ1-1; TRBD1 matches 8 bases. The observed sequence ends 3 residues before the CDR3 terminus, with the missing tail filled in from the germline J gene. This CDR3 spans 11 amino acids. Unmatched junction bases numbered 1, after V lost 7 bases and J lost 3 bases. Germline loops: CDR1 DFQATT, CDR2 SNEGSKA (reference sequence).

About this clone itself: The read halts 3 residues ahead of the CDR3 end, with the missing end drawn from the germline J gene. J is TRBJ2-1 and V is TRBV20-1; D perhaps matches TRBD2 (5 bases). V was trimmed by 3 bases and J by 1 base, leaving 16 bases between them. The length of the CDR3 is 16 residues. Per germline, CDR1 DFQATT and CDR2 SNEGSKA (reference sequence). Partial CDR3 DNA: TGCAGTGCTAGCCCCCCCGGGGAGTGGTCCTACAATGAG. Translation: CSASPPGEWSYNE. The complete CDR3 protein is CSASPPGEWSYNEQFF.

This chain's CDR3 is CAWRRADRWGTEAFF. The sequenced CDR3 bases are TGTGCCTGGAGAAGAGCGGATCGGTGGGGCACTGAA. This rearrangement joins TRBV30 to TRBJ1-1; unclear D gene. The CDR3 end lies 3 residues beyond the end of the read and is filled in from the germline J gene. Trimming cost V 3 bases and J 4 bases, with 18 bases left between them. Germline lookup yields CDR1 GTSNPN and CDR2 SVGIG (reference sequence). The CDR3 sequence is 15 residues long.

On this clone itself: The CDR3 is cut off 3 residues early in the read; its end comes from the germline J gene. The genes are TRBV30 and TRBJ1-2, with D perhaps matching TRBD1 (6 bases). The germline gives CDR1 GTSNPN, CDR2 SVGIG (reference sequence). The CDR3 length is 13 residues. The CDR3 bases that were read are TGTGCCTGGAGTAGGGGGTTGGGTTACGAC. Translating gives CAWSRGLGYD. The whole CDR3 region reads CAWSRGLGYDYTF.